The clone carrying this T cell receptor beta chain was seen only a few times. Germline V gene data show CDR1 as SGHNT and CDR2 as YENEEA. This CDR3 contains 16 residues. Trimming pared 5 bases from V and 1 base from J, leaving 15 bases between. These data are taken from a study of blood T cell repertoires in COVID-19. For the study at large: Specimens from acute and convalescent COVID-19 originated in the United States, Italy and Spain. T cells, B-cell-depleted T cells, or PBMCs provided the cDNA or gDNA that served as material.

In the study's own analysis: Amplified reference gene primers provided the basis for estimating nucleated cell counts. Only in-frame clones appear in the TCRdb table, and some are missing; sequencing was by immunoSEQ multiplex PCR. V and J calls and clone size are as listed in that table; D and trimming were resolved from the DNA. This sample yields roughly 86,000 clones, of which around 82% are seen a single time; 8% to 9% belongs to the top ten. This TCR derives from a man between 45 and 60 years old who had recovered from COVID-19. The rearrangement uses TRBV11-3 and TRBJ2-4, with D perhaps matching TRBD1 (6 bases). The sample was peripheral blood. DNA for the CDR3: TGTGCCAGCAGCACATACAGGGTGAGGGCCAAAAACATTCAGTACTTC. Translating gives CASSTYRVRAKNIQYF. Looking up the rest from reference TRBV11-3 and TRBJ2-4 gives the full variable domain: EAGVVQSPRYKIIEKKQPVAFWCNPISGHNTLYWYLQNLGQGPELLIRYENEEAVDDSQLPKDRFSAERLKGVDSTLKIQPAELGDSAVYLCASSTYRVRAKNIQYFGAGTRLSVL.